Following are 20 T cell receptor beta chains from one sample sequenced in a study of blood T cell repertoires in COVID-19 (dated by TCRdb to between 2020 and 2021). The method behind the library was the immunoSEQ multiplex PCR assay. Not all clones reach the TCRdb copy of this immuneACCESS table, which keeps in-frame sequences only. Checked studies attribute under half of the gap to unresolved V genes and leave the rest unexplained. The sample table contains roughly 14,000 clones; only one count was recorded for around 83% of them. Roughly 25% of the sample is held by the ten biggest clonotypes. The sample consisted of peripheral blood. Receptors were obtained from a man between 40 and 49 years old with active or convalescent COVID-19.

The CDR3 region has the DNA TGTGCCAGCAGTTTAAGGAGTTCCGGGGAGCTGTTTTTT. Amino acids: CASSLRSSGELFF. The gene calls are TRBV28 and TRBJ2-2; unclear D gene. Trimming removed 2 bases at V and 6 bases at J, with 7 bases between. The germline gives CDR1 MDHEN, CDR2 SYDVKM. The CDR3 spans 13 residues.

CDR3 nucleotide sequence: TGTGCCAGCTCACCAGTGGAAACCGGGGAATGGACTGAAGCTTTCTTT. Its translation is CASSPVETGEWTEAFF. The chain couples TRBV18 to TRBJ1-1, with no clear D. The V gene lost 2 bases and the J gene lost 5 bases, with 18 bases spanning the gap. The germline V gene encodes CDR1 KGHSH and CDR2 LQKENI. The CDR3 extends over 16 amino acids.

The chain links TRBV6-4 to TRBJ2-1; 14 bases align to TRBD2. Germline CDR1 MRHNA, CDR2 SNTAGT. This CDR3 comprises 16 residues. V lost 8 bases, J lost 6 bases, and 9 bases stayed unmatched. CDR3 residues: CASAPTSGGASNEQFF. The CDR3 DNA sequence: TGTGCCAGCGCCCCGACTAGCGGGGGGGCATCCAATGAGCAGTTCTTC.

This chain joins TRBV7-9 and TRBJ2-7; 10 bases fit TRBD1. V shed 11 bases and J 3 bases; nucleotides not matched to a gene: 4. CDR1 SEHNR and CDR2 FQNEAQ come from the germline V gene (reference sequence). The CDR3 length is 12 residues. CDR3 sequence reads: CAGGQGDYEQYF. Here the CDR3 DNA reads TGTGCCGGAGGACAGGGGGACTACGAGCAGTACTTC. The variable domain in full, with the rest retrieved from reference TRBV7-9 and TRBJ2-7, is DTGVSQNPRHKITKRGQNVTFRCDPISEHNRLYWYRQTLGQGPEFLTYFQNEAQLEKSRLLSDRFSAERPKGSFSTLEIQRTEQGDSAMYLCAGGQGDYEQYFGPGTRLTVT.

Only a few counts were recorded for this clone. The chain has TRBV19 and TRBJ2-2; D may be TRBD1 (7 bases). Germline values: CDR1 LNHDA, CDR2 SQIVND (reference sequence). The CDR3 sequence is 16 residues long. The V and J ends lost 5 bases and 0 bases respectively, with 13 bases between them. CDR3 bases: TGTGCCAGTAGTTCTCGCGGGACAGCGAACACCGGGGAGCTGTTTTTT. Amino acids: CASSSRGTANTGELFF.

CDR3 in amino acids: CASSLPGTGELFF. The CDR3 DNA reads as TGTGCCAGTAGTCTACCGGGGACCGGGGAGCTGTTTTTT. The chain links TRBV19 to TRBJ2-2; D might be TRBD2 (5 bases). The CDR3 spans 13 residues. With 5 bases removed from V and 5 bases from J, the gap between germline ends came to 9 bases. Germline V gene data show CDR1 as LNHDA and CDR2 as SQIVND (reference sequence).

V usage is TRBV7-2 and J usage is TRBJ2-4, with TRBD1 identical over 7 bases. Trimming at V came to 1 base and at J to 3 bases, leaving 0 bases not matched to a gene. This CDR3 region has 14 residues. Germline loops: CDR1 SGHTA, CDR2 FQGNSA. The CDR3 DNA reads TGTGCCAGCAGCTTAGGACAGGGCAAAAACATTCAGTACTTC. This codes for CASSLGQGKNIQYF.

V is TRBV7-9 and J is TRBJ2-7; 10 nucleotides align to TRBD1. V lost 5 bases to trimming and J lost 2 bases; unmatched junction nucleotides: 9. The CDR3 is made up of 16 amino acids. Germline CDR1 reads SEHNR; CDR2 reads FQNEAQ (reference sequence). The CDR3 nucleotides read TGTGCCAGCAGCATTACCGTGGGGACAGGGGCCTACGAGCAGTACTTC. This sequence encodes CASSITVGTGAYEQYF.

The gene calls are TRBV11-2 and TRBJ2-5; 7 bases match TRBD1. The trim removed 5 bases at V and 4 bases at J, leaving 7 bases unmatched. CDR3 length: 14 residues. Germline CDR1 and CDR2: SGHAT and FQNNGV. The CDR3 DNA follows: TGTGCCAGCAGCATGACAGGGCCGGGAGAGACCCAGTACTTC. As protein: CASSMTGPGETQYF.

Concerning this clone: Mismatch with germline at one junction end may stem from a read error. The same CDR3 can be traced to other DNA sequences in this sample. The CDR3, as DNA: TGTGCCAGCGCCTTGGAGACCACTGAAGCTTTTTTT. Translated, it gives CASALETTEAFF. V and J are TRBV2 and TRBJ1-1; D gene unclear. Per the germline V gene, CDR1 is SNHLY and CDR2 is FYNNEI. CDR3 length: 12 amino acids. Full variable domain (outside the CDR3, taken from reference TRBV2 and TRBJ1-1): EPEVTQTPSHQVTQMGQEVILRCVPISNHLYFYWYRQILGQKVEFLVSFYNNEISEKSEIFDDQFSVERPDGSNFTLKIRSTKLEDSAMYFCASALETTEAFFGQGTRLTVV.

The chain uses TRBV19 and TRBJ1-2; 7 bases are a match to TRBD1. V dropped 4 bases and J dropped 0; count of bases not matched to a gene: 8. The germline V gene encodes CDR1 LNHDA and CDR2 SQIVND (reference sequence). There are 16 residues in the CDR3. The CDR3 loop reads CASSRGRQGSNYGYTF. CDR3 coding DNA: TGTGCCAGTAGTAGGGGAAGACAGGGATCTAACTATGGCTACACCTTC.

In DNA form, the CDR3 reads TGTGCCACCAGCAGAGTTCACCGGGACAGCCAGGTCCAAGAGACCCAGTACTTC. Protein sequence: CATSRVHRDSQVQETQYF. The rearrangement links TRBV15 to TRBJ2-5; 7 positions agree with TRBD1. The junction had 12 bases not matched to a gene; V was cut back by 1 base and J by 1 base. Per the germline V gene, CDR1 is LNHNV and CDR2 is YYDKDF (reference sequence). This CDR3 is 18 amino acids long. Combining the CDR3 with reference TRBV15 and TRBJ2-5 gives the whole variable domain DAMVIQNPRYQVTQFGKPVTLSCSQTLNHNVMYWYQQKSSQAPKLLFHYYDKDFNNEADTPDNFQSRRPNTSFCFLDIRSPGLGDTAMYLCATSRVHRDSQVQETQYFGPGTRLLVL.

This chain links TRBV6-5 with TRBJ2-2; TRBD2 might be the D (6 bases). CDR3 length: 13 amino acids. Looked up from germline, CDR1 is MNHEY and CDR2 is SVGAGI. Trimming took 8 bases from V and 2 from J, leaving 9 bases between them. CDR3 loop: CASRDSNTGELFF. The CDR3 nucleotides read TGTGCCAGCCGGGACTCCAACACCGGGGAGCTGTTTTTT.

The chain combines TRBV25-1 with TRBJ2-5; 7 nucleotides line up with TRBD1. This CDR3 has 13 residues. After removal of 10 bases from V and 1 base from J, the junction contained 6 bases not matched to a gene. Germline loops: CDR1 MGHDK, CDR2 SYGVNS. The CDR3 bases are TGTGCCACCACCGGGACAGTCCAAGAGACCCAGTACTTC. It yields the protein CATTGTVQETQYF.

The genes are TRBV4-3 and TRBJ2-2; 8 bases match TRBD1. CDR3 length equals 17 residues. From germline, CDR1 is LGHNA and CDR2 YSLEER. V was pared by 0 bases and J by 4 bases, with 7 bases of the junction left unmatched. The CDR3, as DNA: TGCGCCAGCAGCCAAGATTGGCAGGGGGCTTTCACCGGGGAGCTGTTTTTT. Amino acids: CASSQDWQGAFTGELFF.

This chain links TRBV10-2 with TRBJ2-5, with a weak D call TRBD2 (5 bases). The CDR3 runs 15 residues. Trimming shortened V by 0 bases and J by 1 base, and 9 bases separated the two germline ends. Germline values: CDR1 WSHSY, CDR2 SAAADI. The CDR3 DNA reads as TGCGCCAGCAGTGAGTCATCGGGAAGCCAAGAGACCCAGTACTTC. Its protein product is CASSESSGSQETQYF.

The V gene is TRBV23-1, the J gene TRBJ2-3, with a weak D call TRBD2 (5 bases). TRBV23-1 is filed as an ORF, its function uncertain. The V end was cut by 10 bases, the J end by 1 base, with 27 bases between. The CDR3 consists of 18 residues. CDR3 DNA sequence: TGCGCCACCAACTCCGGGAAGGGCTTGCTACGAGGCACAGATACGCAGTATTTT. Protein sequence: CATNSGKGLLRGTDTQYF.

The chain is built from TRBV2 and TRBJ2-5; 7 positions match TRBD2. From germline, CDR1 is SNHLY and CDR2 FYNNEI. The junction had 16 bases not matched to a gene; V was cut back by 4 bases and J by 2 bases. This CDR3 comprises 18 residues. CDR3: CASSGGPGGDGRQETQYF. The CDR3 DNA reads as TGTGCCAGCAGTGGAGGGCCTGGGGGGGACGGAAGACAAGAGACCCAGTACTTC.

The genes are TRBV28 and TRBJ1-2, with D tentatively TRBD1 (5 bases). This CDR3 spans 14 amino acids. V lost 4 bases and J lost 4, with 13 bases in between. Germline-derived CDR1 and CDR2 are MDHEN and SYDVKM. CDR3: CASSSDRGIYGYTF. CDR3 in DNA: TGTGCCAGCAGTTCCGACCGGGGGATCTATGGCTACACCTTC.

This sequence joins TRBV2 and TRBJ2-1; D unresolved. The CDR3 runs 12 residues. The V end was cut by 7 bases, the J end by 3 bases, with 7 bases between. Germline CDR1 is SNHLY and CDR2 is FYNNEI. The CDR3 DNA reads TGTGCCAGCACTACCGACTACAATGAGCAGTTCTTC. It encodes CASTTDYNEQFF. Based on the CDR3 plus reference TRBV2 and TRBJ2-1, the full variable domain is EPEVTQTPSHQVTQMGQEVILRCVPISNHLYFYWYRQILGQKVEFLVSFYNNEISEKSEIFDDQFSVERPDGSNFTLKIRSTKLEDSAMYFCASTTDYNEQFFGPGTRLTVL.